This section outlines one T cell receptor (beta chain) sequence together with its context. Antigen unknown. This specimen belongs to a study of cytomegalovirus exposure and HLA in healthy donors. Study conclusions and caveats: Accounts indicate the classifier identified cytomegalovirus status with strong specificity and sensitivity. Earlier findings revealed that most TCR beta V segments proved productive either about 87% or about 30% of the time.

Each donor's status was that of a healthy bone marrow donor. Germline V lookup: CDR1 SGHAT, CDR2 FQNNGV. V lost 5 bases, J lost 0 bases, and 20 bases lay in between. This CDR3 region has 18 residues. The study ran its PCR with 60 Vbeta and 13 Jbeta primers. Clones were read by immunoSEQ multiplex PCR, and TCRdb kept only the in-frame ones, dropping some. This sample has 100,000 to 150,000 clones, with roughly two thirds found just once. Sequencing input: PBMCs. The gene calls are TRBV11-2 and TRBJ2-1, with a tentative D call TRBD1 (8 bases). The sequence came from a man aged 30 to 45 in good health and CMV-seropositive. In DNA form, the CDR3 reads TGTGCCAGCAGCGTGGGACAGGCTAGCGGTAGCTCCTACAATGAGCAGTTCTTC. Translating it yields CASSVGQASGSSYNEQFF.